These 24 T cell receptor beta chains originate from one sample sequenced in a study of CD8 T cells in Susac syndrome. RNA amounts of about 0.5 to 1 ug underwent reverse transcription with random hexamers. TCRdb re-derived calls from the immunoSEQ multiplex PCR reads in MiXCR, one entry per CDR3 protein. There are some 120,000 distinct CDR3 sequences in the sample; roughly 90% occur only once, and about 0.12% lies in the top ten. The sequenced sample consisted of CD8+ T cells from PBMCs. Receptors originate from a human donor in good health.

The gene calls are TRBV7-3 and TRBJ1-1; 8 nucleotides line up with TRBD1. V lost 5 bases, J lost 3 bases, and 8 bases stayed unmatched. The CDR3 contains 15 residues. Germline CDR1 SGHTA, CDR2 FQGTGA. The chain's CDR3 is CASSIGQGFDTEAFF. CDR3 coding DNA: TGTGCCAGCAGCATTGGACAGGGATTCGACACTGAAGCTTTCTTT.

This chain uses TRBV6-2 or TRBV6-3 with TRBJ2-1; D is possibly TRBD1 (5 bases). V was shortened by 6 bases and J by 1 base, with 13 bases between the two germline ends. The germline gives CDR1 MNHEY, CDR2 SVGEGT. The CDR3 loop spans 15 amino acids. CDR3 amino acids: CASRGAGSSYNEQFF. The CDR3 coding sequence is TGTGCCAGCAGGGGCGCAGGGTCGTCCTACAATGAGCAGTTCTTC.

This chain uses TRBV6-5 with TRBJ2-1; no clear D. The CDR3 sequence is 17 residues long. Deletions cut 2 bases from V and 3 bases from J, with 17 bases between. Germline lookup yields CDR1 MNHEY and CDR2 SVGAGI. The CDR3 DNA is TGTGCCAGCAGTTACGAACTATCCCCGAGCTTCTACAATGAGCAGTTCTTC. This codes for CASSYELSPSFYNEQFF.

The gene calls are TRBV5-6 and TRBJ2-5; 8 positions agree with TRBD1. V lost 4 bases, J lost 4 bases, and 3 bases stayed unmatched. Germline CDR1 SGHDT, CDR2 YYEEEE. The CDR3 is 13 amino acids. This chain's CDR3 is CASSGDRRETQYF. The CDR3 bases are TGTGCCAGCAGCGGGGACAGGAGAGAGACCCAGTACTTC. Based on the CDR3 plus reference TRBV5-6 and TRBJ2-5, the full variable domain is DAGVTQSPTHLIKTRGQQVTLRCSPKSGHDTVSWYQQALGQGPQFIFQYYEEEERQRGNFPDRFSGHQFPNYSSELNVNALLLGDSALYLCASSGDRRETQYFGPGTRLLVL.

CDR3 loop: CASSLGSSGGRGPYEQYF. The CDR3 DNA sequence: TGTGCCAGCAGCTTAGGGTCTAGCGGGGGGCGAGGCCCCTACGAGCAGTACTTC. The chain has TRBV13 and TRBJ2-7; 11 positions agree with TRBD2. The CDR3 loop spans 18 amino acids. The trim removed 0 bases at V and 2 bases at J, leaving 9 bases unmatched. Germline V gives CDR1 PRHDT, CDR2 FYEKMQ (reference sequence). Complete variable domain (other parts from reference TRBV13 and TRBJ2-7): AAGVIQSPRHLIKEKRETATLKCYPIPRHDTVYWYQQGPGQDPQFLISFYEKMQSDKGSIPDRFSAQQFSDYHSELNMSSLELGDSALYFCASSLGSSGGRGPYEQYFGPGTRLTVT.

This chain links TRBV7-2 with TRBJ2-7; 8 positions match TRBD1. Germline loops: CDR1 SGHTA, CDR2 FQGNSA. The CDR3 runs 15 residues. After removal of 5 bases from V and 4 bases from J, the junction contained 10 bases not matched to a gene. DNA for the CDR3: TGTGCCAGCAGCCGACCGACAGGGGAATCGTACGAGCAGTACTTC. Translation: CASSRPTGESYEQYF.

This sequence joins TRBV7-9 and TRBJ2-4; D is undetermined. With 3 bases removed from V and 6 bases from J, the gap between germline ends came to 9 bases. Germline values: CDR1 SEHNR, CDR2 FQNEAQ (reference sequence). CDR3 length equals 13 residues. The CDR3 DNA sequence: TGTGCCAGCAGCTTCGGTCCCGGAAACATTCAGTACTTC. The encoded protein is CASSFGPGNIQYF.

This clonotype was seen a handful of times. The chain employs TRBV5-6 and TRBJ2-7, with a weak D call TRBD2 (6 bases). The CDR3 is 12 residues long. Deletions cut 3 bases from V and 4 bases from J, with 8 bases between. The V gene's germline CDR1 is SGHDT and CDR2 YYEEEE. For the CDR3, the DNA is TGTGCCAGCAGCTCGGGGGAATACGAGCAGTACTTC. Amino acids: CASSSGEYEQYF.

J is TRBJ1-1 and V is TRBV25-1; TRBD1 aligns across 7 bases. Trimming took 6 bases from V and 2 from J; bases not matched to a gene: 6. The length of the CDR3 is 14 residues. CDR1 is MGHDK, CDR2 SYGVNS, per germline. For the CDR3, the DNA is TGTGCCAGCAGCGAGGGACAGATAAACACTGAAGCTTTCTTT. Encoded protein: CASSEGQINTEAFF.

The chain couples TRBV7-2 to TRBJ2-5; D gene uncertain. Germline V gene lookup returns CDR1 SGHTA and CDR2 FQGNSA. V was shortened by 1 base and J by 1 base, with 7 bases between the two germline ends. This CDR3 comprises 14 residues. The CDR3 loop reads CASSLVQLQETQYF. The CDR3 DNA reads TGTGCCAGCAGCTTAGTCCAGCTCCAAGAGACCCAGTACTTC.

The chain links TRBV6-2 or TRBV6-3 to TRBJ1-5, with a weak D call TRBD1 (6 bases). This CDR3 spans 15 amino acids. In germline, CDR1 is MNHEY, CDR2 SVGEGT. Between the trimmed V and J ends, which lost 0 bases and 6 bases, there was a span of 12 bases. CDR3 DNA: TGTGCCAGCAGTTACTCTGGGCAAGGGGGTCAGCCCCAGCATTTT. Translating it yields CASSYSGQGGQPQHF.

The CDR3 nucleotides read TGTGCCAGCAGCACTAACACCCTAGCGGGGTTGTCCTACGAGCAGTACTTC. Protein product: CASSTNTLAGLSYEQYF. The V gene is TRBV7-2, the J gene TRBJ2-7; 9 bases align to TRBD2. CDR3 length equals 17 residues. J lost 1 base, V lost 5 bases, and 12 bases had no gene match. The germline V gene has CDR1 SGHTA and CDR2 FQGNSA.

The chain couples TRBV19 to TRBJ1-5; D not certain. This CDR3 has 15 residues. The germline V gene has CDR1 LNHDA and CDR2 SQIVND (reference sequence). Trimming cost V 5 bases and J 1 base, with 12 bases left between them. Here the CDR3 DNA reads TGTGCCAGTAGTCCAACCCCAATGAGCAATCAGCCCCAGCATTTT. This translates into CASSPTPMSNQPQHF.

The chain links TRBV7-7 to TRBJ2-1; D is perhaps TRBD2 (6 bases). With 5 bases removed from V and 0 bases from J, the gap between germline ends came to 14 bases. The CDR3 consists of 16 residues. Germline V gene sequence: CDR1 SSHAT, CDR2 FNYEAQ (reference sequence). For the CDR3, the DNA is TGTGCCAGCAGCCGGGGGAGCGATAGCTCCTACAATGAGCAGTTCTTC. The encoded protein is CASSRGSDSSYNEQFF.

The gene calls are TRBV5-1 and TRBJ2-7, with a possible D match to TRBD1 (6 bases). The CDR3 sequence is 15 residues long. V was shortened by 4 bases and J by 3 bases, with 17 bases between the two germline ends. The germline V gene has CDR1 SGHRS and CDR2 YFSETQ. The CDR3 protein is CASSQPAGGYYEQYF. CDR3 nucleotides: TGCGCCAGCAGCCAACCTGCTGGGGGCTACTACGAGCAGTACTTC.

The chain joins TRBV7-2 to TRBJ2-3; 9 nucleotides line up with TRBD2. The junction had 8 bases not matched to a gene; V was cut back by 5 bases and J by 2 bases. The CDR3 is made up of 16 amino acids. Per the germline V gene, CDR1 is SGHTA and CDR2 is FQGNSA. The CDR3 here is CASSLGLAGYTDTQYF. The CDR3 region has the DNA TGTGCCAGCAGCCTTGGCCTAGCGGGGTACACAGATACGCAGTATTTT.

The CDR3 is CASSQGNALGYTF. For the CDR3, the DNA is TGCGCCAGCAGCCAAGGAAACGCGTTAGGCTACACCTTC. This chain links TRBV4-3 with TRBJ1-2; no clear D gene. The CDR3 has 13 amino acids. CDR1 and CDR2 (germline): LGHNA, YSLEER. Trimming shortened V by 1 base and J by 8 bases, and 11 bases separated the two germline ends.

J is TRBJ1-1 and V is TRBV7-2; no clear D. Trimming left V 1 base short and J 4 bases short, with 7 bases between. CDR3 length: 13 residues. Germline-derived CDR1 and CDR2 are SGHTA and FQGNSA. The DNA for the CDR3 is TGTGCCAGCAGCTTAGACTACGGCACTGAAGCTTTCTTT. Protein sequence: CASSLDYGTEAFF.

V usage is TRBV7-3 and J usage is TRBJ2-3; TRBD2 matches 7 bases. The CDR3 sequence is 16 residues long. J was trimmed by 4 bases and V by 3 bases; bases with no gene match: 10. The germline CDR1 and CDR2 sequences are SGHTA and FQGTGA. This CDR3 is CASSLGTTRSADTQYF. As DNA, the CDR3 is TGTGCCAGCAGCTTGGGGACTACCAGATCGGCAGATACGCAGTATTTT.

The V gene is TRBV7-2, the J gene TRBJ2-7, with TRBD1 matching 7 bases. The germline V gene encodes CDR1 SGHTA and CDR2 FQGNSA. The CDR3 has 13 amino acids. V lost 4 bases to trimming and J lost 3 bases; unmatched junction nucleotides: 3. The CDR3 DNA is TGTGCCAGCAGCTGGGGACAGCACTACGAGCAGTACTTC. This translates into CASSWGQHYEQYF.

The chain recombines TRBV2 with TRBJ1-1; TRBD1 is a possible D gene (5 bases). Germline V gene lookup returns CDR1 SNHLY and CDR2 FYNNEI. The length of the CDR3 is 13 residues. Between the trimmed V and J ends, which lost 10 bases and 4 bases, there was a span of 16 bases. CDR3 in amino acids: CATGGGGSTEAFF. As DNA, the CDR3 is TGTGCCACCGGTGGTGGGGGAAGCACTGAAGCTTTCTTT.

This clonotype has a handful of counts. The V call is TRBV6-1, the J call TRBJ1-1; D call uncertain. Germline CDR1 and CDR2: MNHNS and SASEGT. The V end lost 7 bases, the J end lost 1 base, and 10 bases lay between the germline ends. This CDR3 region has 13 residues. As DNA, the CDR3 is TGTGCCAGCACTCCGGGCGGGAACACTGAAGCTTTCTTT. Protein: CASTPGGNTEAFF.

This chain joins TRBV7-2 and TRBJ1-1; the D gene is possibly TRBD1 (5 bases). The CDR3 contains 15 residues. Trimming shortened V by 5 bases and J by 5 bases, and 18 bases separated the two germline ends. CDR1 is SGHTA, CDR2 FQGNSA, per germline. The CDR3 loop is CASSQGRNLGTEAFF. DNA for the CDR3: TGTGCCAGCAGCCAGGGACGGAACCTGGGGACTGAAGCTTTCTTT.

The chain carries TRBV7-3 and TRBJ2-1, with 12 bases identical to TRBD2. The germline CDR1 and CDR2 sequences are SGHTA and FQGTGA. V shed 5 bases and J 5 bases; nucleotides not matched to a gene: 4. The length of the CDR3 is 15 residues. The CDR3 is CASSAGLAGNNEQFF. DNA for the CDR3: TGTGCCAGCAGCGCCGGACTAGCGGGGAACAATGAGCAGTTCTTC.